One and the same sample provided the 2 T cell receptor beta chains below, sequenced in a study of blood T cells in healthy people across ages. The use of a sample-barcoded 5' primer and a J-beta primer mix characterized a second PCR of roughly 7 to 11 cycles. TCRdb reprocessed the 5' RACE reads via MiXCR and lists one record per CDR3 protein. The table records 1 million or so distinct CDR3 sequences, around 27% of them present only once. This sample was also put to use in a study of T cells of mothers and their children.

What was sequenced was blood. The receptors shown here come from a girl aged 2-10 years in good health.

There are a few counts of this clonotype. One end of the junction varies from germline; a read error may be responsible. The gene calls are TRBV5-5 and TRBJ1-2; no clear D gene. In germline, CDR1 is SGHKS, CDR2 YYEKEE (reference sequence). The CDR3 spans 13 residues. CDR3 bases: TGCGCCAGCAGCTTGGAGCAGTACTATGGCTACACCTTC. Its protein product is CASSLEQYYGYTF.

CDR3 in amino acids: CASSLAARGSYNEQFF. The CDR3 bases are TGTGCCAGCAGCTTAGCGGCCAGGGGGTCCTACAATGAGCAGTTCTTC. The gene calls are TRBV7-2 and TRBJ2-1; 7 nucleotides agree with TRBD1. The V gene's germline CDR1 is SGHTA and CDR2 FQGNSA. The CDR3 runs to 16 residues. V lost 0 bases to trimming and J lost 1 base; unmatched junction nucleotides: 3.